Detailed here is one T cell receptor beta chain. This clone has a single count. Its antigen is not yet known. One base away there is no much larger clone; base qualities are not given. This sample was taken from a study of sequential checkpoint blockade in melanoma (dated by TCRdb to between 2018 and 2021). With respect to the entire study: In a 1:1 randomization, patients received either first-line nivolumab then ipilimumab (arm A) or ipilimumab then nivolumab (arm B). Maintenance nivolumab came after each of the two trial sequences. Results and caveats for the whole study, not just this receptor: Larger, independent patient cohorts are needed to validate the response-prediction model that combines TCR metrics and mutation burden.

Explained via the paper, the treatment or condition label denotes: randomized to nivolumab then ipilimumab (arm A) or the reverse (arm B). Prior DNA-damaging chemotherapy had not been received by any trial patient. On a FACS Aria II flow cytometer, live CD3+CD8+ cells that were negative for CD19 and CD56 were sorted from thawed PBMCs. Samples came from patients with melanoma in CheckMate 064, a randomized, open-label phase II trial of sequential checkpoint blockade. Peripheral blood mononuclear cells were collected by leukapheresis, purified with Ficoll-Paque, and frozen in human serum with about 10% DMSO. Purity of sorted blood CD3+CD8+ cells was verified at >98% immediately after sorting, followed by DNA extraction. The immunoSEQ Assay was used to immunosequence TCRbeta CDR3 regions from genomic DNA. Prior to high-throughput sequencing, genomic DNA was amplified by bias-controlled multiplex PCR. As for the authors' bioinformatics: To quantify the absolute abundance of each unique TCRbeta CDR3 region, the sequences were collapsed and filtered. Clonality was defined as 1 minus Pielou's evenness and was calculated using productive rearrangements only. Clones with significantly greater frequencies in on-treatment versus baseline samples were identified using a previously published method. The table comes from immuneACCESS by way of TCRdb, which keeps in-frame sequences with V and J called. Part of the clones is missing from these tables; in studies checked, under half for an unresolved V gene and the rest for unknown reasons. V and J calls and clone size are copied from that table; D and trimming were computed from the DNA. In this sample the table shows 17,000 or so clones, 73% of which occur a single time. Clones ranked in the top ten supply roughly 22% of the sample.

The CDR3 has 13 amino acids, counting the end cysteine and phenylalanine. CDR3 DNA only is kept here, 39 bases in frame from base 1. Cut back by 1 base and 8 bases, the V and J ends lie 9 bases apart. The germline V gene yields MGHRA for CDR1 and YSYEKL for CDR2. The starting material was CD8+ T cells sorted from blood (inferred from file names), obtained from a patient given nivolumab and ipilimumab in sequence. Here the chain combines TRBV4-1 and TRBJ2-1; TRBD1 is a weak D gene call, 6 bases matching. The receptor was derived from a human donor with melanoma. CDR3 protein: CASSQVKGDEQFF. The base sequence is TGCGCCAGCAGCCAAGTCAAGGGGGATGAGCAGTTCTTC.